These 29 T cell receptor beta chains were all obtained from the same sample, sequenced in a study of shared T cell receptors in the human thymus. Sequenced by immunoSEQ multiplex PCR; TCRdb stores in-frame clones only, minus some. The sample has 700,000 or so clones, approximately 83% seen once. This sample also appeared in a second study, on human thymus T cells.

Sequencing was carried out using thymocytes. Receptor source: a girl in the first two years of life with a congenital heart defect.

CDR3 sequence (DNA): TGTGCCAGCAGACCGGACAGGGCCAACTATGGCTACACCTTC. It yields the protein CASRPDRANYGYTF. The chain uses TRBV6-5 and TRBJ1-2, with 8 positions matching TRBD1. CDR1 is MNHEY, CDR2 SVGAGI, per germline. V shed 6 bases and J 2 bases; nucleotides not matched to a gene: 5. The CDR3 runs 14 residues.

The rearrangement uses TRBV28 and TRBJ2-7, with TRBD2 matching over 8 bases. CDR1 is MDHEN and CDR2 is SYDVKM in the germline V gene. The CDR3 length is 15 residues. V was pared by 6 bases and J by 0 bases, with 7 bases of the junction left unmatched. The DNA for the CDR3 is TGTGCCAGCAGCCGGGGGGGCCCAGACTCCTACGAGCAGTACTTC. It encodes CASSRGGPDSYEQYF.

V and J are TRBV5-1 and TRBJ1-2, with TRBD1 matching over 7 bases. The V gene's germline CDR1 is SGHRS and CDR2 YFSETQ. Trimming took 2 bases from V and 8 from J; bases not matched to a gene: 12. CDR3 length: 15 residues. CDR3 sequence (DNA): TGCGCCAGCAGCTTCGGACAGGTGGTGACTCGCGGCTACACCTTC. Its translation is CASSFGQVVTRGYTF.

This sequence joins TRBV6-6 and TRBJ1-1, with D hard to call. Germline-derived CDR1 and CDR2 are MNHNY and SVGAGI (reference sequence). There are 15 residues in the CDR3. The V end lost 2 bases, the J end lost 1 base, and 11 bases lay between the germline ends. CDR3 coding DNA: TGTGCCAGCAGTTACGGCGGGCCCACGAACACTGAAGCTTTCTTT. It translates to CASSYGGPTNTEAFF.

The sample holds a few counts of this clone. CDR3 in amino acids: CASSVVRDRGLATNEKLFF. CDR3 nucleotide sequence: TGTGCCAGCAGCGTAGTTCGGGACAGGGGCCTGGCGACTAATGAAAAACTGTTTTTT. This sequence joins TRBV9 and TRBJ1-4, with 10 bases fitting TRBD1. V dropped 0 bases and J dropped 2; count of bases not matched to a gene: 10. This CDR3 comprises 19 residues. CDR1 is SGDLS and CDR2 is YYNGEE in the germline V gene.

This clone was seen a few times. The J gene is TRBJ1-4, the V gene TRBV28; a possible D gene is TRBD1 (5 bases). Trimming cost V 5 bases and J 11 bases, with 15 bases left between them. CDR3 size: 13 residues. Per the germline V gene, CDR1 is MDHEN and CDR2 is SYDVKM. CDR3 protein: CASSVKSDSKLFF. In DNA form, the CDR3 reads TGTGCCAGCAGTGTCAAGTCCGACAGTAAACTGTTTTTT.

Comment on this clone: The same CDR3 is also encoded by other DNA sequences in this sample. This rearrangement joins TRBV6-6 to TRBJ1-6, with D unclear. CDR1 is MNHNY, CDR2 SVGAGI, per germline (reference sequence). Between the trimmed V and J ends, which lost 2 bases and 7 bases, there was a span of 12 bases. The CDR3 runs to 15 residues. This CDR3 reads CASSYRGPPNSPLHF. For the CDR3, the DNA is TGTGCCAGCAGTTACAGAGGTCCGCCAAATTCACCCCTCCACTTT.

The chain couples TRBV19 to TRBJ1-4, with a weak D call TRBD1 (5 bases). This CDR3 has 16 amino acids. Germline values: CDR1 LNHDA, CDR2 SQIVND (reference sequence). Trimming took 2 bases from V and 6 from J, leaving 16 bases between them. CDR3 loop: CASSIPTGRGYEKLFF. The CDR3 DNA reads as TGTGCCAGTAGTATACCGACCGGAAGGGGTTATGAAAAACTGTTTTTT.

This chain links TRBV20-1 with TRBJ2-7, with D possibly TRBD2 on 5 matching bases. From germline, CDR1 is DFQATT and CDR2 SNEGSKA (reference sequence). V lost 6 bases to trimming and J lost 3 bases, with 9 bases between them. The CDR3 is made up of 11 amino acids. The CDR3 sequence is CSAHRGYEQYF. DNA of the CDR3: TGCAGTGCCCATCGGGGCTACGAGCAGTACTTC.

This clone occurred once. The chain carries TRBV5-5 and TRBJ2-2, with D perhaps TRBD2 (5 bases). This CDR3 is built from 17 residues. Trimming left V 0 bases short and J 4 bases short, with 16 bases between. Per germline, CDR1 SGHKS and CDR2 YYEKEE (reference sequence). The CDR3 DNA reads TGTGCCAGCAGCTTGGATAATATCGGGATACCCACCGGGGAGCTGTTTTTT. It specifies CASSLDNIGIPTGELFF.

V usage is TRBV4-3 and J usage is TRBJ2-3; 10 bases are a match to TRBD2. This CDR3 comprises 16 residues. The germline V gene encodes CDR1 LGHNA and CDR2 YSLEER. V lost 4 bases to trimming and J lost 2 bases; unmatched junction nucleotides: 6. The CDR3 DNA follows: TGCGCCAGCAGCCTAGCGGGGGGCCATTACACAGATACGCAGTATTTT. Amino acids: CASSLAGGHYTDTQYF.

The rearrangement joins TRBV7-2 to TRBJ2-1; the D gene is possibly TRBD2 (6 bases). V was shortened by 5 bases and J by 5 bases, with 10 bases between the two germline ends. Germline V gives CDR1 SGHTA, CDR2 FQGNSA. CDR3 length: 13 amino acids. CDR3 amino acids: CASSPGGHNEQFF. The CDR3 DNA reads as TGTGCCAGCAGCCCCGGGGGACACAATGAGCAGTTCTTC.

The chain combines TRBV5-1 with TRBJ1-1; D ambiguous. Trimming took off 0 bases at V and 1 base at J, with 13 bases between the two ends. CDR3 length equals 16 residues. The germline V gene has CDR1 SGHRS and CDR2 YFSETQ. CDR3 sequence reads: CASSLGSGGWNTEAFF. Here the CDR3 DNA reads TGCGCCAGCAGCTTGGGGTCGGGAGGTTGGAACACTGAAGCTTTCTTT. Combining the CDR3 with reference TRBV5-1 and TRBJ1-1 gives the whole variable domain KAGVTQTPRYLIKTRGQQVTLSCSPISGHRSVSWYQQTPGQGLQFLFEYFSETQRNKGNFPGRFSGRQFSNSRSEMNVSTLELGDSALYLCASSLGSGGWNTEAFFGQGTRLTVV.

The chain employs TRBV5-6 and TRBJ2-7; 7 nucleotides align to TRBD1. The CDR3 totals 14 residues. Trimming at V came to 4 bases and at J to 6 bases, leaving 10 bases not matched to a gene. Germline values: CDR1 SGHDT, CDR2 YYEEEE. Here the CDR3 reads CASSPQEAGGEQYF. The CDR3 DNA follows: TGTGCCAGCAGCCCCCAGGAGGCAGGGGGCGAGCAGTACTTC.

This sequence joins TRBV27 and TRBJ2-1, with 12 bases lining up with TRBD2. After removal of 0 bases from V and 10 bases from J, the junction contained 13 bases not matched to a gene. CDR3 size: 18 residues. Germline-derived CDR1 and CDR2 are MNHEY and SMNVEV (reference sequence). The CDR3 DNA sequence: TGTGCCAGCAGTTTATCCCGACTAGCGGGGGTTCGGTCACGAGAGCAGTTCTTC. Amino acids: CASSLSRLAGVRSREQFF.

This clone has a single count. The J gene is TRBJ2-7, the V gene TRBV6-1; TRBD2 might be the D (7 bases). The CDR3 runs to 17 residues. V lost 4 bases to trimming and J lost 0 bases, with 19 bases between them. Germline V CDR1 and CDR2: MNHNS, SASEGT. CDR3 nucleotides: TGTGCCAGCAGTGCGGCGGGGGAGACAGGTTTCTCCTACGAGCAGTACTTC. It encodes CASSAAGETGFSYEQYF.

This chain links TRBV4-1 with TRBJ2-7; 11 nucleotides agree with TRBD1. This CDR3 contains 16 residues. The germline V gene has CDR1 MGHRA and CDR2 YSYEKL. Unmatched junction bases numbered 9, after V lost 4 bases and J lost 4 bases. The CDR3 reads CASSPIRTGGGYEQYF. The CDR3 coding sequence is TGCGCCAGCAGCCCCATTCGGACAGGGGGCGGGTACGAGCAGTACTTC.

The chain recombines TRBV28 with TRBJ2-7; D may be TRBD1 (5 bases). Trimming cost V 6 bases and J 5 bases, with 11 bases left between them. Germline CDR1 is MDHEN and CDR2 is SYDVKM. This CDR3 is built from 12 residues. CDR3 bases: TGTGCCAGCAGCACCAGGGCCGACGAGCAGTACTTC. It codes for CASSTRADEQYF.

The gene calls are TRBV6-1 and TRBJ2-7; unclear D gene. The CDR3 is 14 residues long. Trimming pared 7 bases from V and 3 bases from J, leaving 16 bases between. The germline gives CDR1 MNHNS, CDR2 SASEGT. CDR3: CASTMVRQVYEQYF. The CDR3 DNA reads TGTGCCAGCACTATGGTACGGCAGGTCTACGAGCAGTACTTC.

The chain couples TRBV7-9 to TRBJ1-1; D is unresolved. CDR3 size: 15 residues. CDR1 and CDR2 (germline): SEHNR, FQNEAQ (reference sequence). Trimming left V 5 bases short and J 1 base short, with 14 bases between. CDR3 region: CASSRSRAGNTEAFF. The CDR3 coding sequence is TGTGCCAGCAGCAGGAGCCGGGCGGGGAACACTGAAGCTTTCTTT.

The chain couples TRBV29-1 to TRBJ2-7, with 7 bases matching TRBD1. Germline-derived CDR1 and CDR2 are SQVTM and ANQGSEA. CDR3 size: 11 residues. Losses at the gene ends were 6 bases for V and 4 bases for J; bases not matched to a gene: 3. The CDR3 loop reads CSVQGQYEQYF. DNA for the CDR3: TGCAGCGTACAGGGACAGTACGAGCAGTACTTC.

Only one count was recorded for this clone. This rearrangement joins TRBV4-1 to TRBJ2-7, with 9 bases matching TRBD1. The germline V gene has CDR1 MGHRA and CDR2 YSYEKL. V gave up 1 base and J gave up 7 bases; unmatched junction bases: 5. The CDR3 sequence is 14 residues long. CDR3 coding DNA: TGCGCCAGCAGCCAAGGGGCCGACAGGGGGGAGCAGTACTTC. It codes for CASSQGADRGEQYF.

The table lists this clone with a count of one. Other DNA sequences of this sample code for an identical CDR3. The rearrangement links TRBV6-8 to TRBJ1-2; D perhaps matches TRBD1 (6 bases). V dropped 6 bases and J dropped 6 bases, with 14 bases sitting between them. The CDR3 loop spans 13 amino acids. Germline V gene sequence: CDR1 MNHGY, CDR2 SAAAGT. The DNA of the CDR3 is TGTGCCAGCAGCTACCCCGGACAGAATGGCTACACCTTC. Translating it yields CASSYPGQNGYTF.

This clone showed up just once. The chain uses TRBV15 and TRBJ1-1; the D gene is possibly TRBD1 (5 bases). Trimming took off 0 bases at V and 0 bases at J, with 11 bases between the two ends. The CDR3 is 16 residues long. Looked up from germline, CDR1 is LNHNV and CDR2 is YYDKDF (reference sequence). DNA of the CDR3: TGTGCCACCAGCAGAGAAAGGGGCCCCTTGAACACTGAAGCTTTCTTT. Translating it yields CATSRERGPLNTEAFF.

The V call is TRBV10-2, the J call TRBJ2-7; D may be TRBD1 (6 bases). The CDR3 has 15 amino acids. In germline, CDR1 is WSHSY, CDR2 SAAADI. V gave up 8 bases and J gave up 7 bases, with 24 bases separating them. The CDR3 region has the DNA TGCGCCAGCCGAAGGGGAACAGGGTCCTATCGTGAGCAGTACTTC. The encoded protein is CASRRGTGSYREQYF.

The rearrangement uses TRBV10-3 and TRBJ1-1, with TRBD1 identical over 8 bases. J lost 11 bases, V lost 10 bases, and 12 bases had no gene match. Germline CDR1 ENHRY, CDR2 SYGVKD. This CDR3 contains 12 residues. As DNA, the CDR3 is TGTGCCACCAGACAGGGGTCTTGGGGGGCTTTCTTT. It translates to CATRQGSWGAFF.

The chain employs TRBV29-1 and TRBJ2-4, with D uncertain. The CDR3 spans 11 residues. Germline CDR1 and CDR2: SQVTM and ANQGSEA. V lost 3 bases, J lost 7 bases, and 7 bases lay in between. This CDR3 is CSVEIRNIQYF. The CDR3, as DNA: TGCAGCGTTGAGATTCGGAACATTCAGTACTTC.

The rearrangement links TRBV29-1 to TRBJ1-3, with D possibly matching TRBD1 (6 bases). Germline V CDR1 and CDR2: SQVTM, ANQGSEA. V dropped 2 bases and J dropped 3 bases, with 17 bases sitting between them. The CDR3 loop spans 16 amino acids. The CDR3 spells CSVEKVDRSIGNTIYF. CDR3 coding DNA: TGCAGCGTTGAAAAGGTGGACAGATCAATTGGAAACACCATATATTTT. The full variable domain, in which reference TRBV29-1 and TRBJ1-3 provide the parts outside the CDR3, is SAVISQKPSRDICQRGTSLTIQCQVDSQVTMMFWYRQQPGQSLTLIATANQGSEATYESGFVIDKFPISRPNLTFSTLTVSNMSPEDSSIYLCSVEKVDRSIGNTIYFGEGSWLTVV.

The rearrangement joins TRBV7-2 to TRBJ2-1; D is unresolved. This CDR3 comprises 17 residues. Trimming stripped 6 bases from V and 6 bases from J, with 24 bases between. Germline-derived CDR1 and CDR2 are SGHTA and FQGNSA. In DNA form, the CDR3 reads TGTGCCAGCAGGAAGTTGTTCCCTAGTAAAAACTGCAATGAGCAGTTCTTC. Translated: CASRKLFPSKNCNEQFF.